One sample yielded the 30 T cell receptor beta chains listed below, sequenced in a study of blood T cell repertoires in COVID-19. Generated by immunoSEQ multiplex PCR, the TCRdb table keeps only in-frame clones and is missing some. Here the sample spans 180,000 or so clones, roughly four fifths being singletons. The sequencing sample was made of peripheral blood. These receptors originate from a man aged 50-59 years who had recovered from COVID-19.

V is TRBV18 and J is TRBJ2-7, with TRBD2 matching over 12 bases. This CDR3 has 22 residues. Trimming cost V 2 bases and J 0 bases; bases outside gene matches: 20. CDR1 is KGHSH, CDR2 LQKENI, per germline. For the CDR3, the DNA is TGTGCCAGCTCACCAAGAATGTTACTAGGACTAGCGGGAACCTTGAGCTCCTACGAGCAGTACTTC. This codes for CASSPRMLLGLAGTLSSYEQYF.

Only one count was recorded for this clone. This chain joins TRBV30 and TRBJ2-2; D is ambiguous. CDR3 length: 16 amino acids. Between the trimmed V and J ends, which lost 2 bases and 5 bases, there was a span of 18 bases. Germline CDR1 GTSNPN, CDR2 SVGIG (reference sequence). The CDR3 loop is CAWSMRGSFRTGELFF. CDR3 bases: TGTGCCTGGAGTATGCGCGGAAGCTTTAGGACCGGGGAGCTGTTTTTT. Variable domain in full (rest from reference TRBV30 and TRBJ2-2): SQTIHQWPATLVQPVGSPLSLECTVEGTSNPNLYWYRQAAGRGLQLLFYSVGIGQISSEVPQNLSASRPQDRQFILSSKKLLLSDSGFYLCAWSMRGSFRTGELFFGEGSRLTVL.

This clone was counted at least ten times. The chain combines TRBV27 with TRBJ1-6; D uncertain. Germline lookup yields CDR1 MNHEY and CDR2 SMNVEV (reference sequence). Between the trimmed V and J ends, which lost 3 bases and 6 bases, there was a span of 9 bases. The CDR3 is 14 amino acids. CDR3 sequence (DNA): TGTGCCAGCAGTTTGCTCCCGGGTAATTCACCCCTCCACTTT. Its protein product is CASSLLPGNSPLHF.

This clone was seen more than once but under ten times. The chain joins TRBV4-3 to TRBJ1-6, with D uncertain. The germline V gene encodes CDR1 LGHNA and CDR2 YSLEER. This CDR3 comprises 20 residues. Trimming removed 0 bases from V and 0 bases from J, with 18 bases in between. The CDR3, as DNA: TGCGCCAGCAGCCAAGAGGCCCCTACCAGGTCGAGCTCCTATAATTCACCCCTCCACTTT. The encoded protein is CASSQEAPTRSSSYNSPLHF.

The chain joins TRBV7-3 to TRBJ2-1; possibly TRBD2 for D (5 bases). V lost 3 bases to trimming and J lost 0 bases, with 12 bases between them. The CDR3 loop spans 16 amino acids. CDR1 and CDR2 from the germline V gene are SGHTA and FQGTGA. This CDR3 is CASSLGALSSYNEQFF. CDR3 DNA sequence: TGTGCCAGCAGCTTGGGAGCCCTGAGCTCCTACAATGAGCAGTTCTTC.

The V and J genes are TRBV19 and TRBJ2-5; TRBD2 matches 11 bases. This CDR3 has 14 amino acids. Germline CDR1 is LNHDA and CDR2 is SQIVND (reference sequence). The trim removed 6 bases at V and 5 bases at J, leaving 5 bases unmatched. This chain's CDR3 is CASRTSGNGETQYF. CDR3 sequence (DNA): TGTGCCAGTAGGACTAGCGGGAATGGGGAGACCCAGTACTTC.

This chain uses TRBV10-1 with TRBJ1-1; D gene ambiguous. V lost 8 bases to trimming and J lost 1 base, with 5 bases between them. Germline CDR1 reads WNHNN; CDR2 reads SYGVQD (reference sequence). The length of the CDR3 is 11 residues. DNA of the CDR3: TGCGCCAGCTCAGGGAACACTGAAGCTTTCTTT. The encoded protein is CASSGNTEAFF.

This clone was detected once. The V and J genes are TRBV10-3 and TRBJ2-3; 12 bases are a match to TRBD2. The CDR3 spans 19 residues. J lost 2 bases, V lost 8 bases, and 17 bases had no gene match. CDR1 and CDR2 from the germline V gene are ENHRY and SYGVKD. CDR3 residues: CAIGKTGLAGSSLTDTQYF. CDR3 sequence (DNA): TGTGCCATCGGCAAAACGGGACTAGCGGGTAGCTCCCTCACAGATACGCAGTATTTT.

The chain recombines TRBV6-5 with TRBJ1-2, with D perhaps TRBD1 (5 bases). The V end lost 6 bases, the J end lost 5 bases, and 13 bases lay between the germline ends. CDR1 and CDR2 from the germline V gene are MNHEY and SVGAGI. The length of the CDR3 is 13 residues. The CDR3 DNA sequence: TGTGCCAGCAGCCGACAGATTTTATATGGCTACACCTTC. Translating it yields CASSRQILYGYTF.

This chain links TRBV24-1 with TRBJ1-2, with 7 positions matching TRBD1. This CDR3 spans 16 amino acids. In germline, CDR1 is KGHDR, CDR2 SFDVKD. Germline trimming cut 4 bases from V and 5 bases from J; bases unmatched to any gene: 12. CDR3 nucleotide sequence: TGTGCCACCAGTGACGGAAATACAGGGGATCGGTATGGCTACACCTTC. Protein: CATSDGNTGDRYGYTF.

This chain links TRBV11-2 with TRBJ2-7, with D maybe TRBD1 (5 bases). The CDR3 runs 17 residues. Germline V gene lookup returns CDR1 SGHAT and CDR2 FQNNGV. V lost 3 bases and J lost 9, with 27 bases in between. The CDR3 spells CASSLVGTPESLGRQYF. Here the CDR3 DNA reads TGTGCCAGCAGCTTGGTTGGTACACCCGAGAGTCTGGGGCGGCAGTACTTC.

The chain is built from TRBV27 and TRBJ2-7; the match to TRBD2 covers 8 bases. V gave up 6 bases and J gave up 2 bases; unmatched junction bases: 12. Germline V CDR1 and CDR2: MNHEY, SMNVEV (reference sequence). The CDR3 has 16 amino acids. This CDR3 reads CASSLSGGYSPYEQYF. The DNA of the CDR3 is TGTGCCAGCAGCCTAAGCGGGGGCTATTCGCCCTACGAGCAGTACTTC.

The chain links TRBV19 to TRBJ2-3; 8 bases are a match to TRBD2. The CDR3 has 15 residues. The V gene's germline CDR1 is LNHDA and CDR2 SQIVND (reference sequence). J gave up 7 bases and V 3 bases, and 9 bases lay outside the gene matches. The CDR3 is CASSMARLARHTQYF. CDR3 DNA sequence: TGTGCCAGTAGTATGGCCCGACTAGCGCGACATACGCAGTATTTT.

Comments on this clone: The sample has other DNA sequences that encode this CDR3 too. The genes are TRBV5-1 and TRBJ2-7, with D tentatively TRBD2 (5 bases). Looked up from germline, CDR1 is SGHRS and CDR2 is YFSETQ. The CDR3 spans 14 residues. Trimming removed 0 bases from V and 2 bases from J, with 9 bases in between. CDR3 sequence reads: CASSLGSAAYEQYF. As DNA, the CDR3 is TGCGCCAGCAGCTTGGGTAGCGCGGCCTACGAGCAGTACTTC.

V and J are TRBV27 and TRBJ1-5, with TRBD1 matching over 7 bases. The CDR3 is 14 amino acids. Germline trimming cut 5 bases from V and 5 bases from J; bases unmatched to any gene: 6. Germline lookup yields CDR1 MNHEY and CDR2 SMNVEV (reference sequence). CDR3 protein: CASSPDRADQPQHF. The CDR3 bases are TGTGCCAGCAGTCCCGACAGGGCGGATCAGCCCCAGCATTTT.

The J gene is TRBJ2-1, the V gene TRBV27; 9 positions match TRBD2. V trimming: 5 bases; J trimming: 7 bases; junction bases outside the gene matches: 6. Germline V lookup: CDR1 MNHEY, CDR2 SMNVEV (reference sequence). The CDR3 is 14 amino acids. Here the CDR3 reads CASSASLAGNEQFF. CDR3 DNA sequence: TGTGCCAGCAGTGCGTCCCTAGCGGGGAATGAGCAGTTCTTC.

The chain joins TRBV19 to TRBJ2-2, with D possibly TRBD1 on 6 matching bases. CDR3 length: 14 residues. Germline V gene sequence: CDR1 LNHDA, CDR2 SQIVND (reference sequence). Trimming shortened V by 6 bases and J by 8 bases, and 16 bases separated the two germline ends. The CDR3 loop is CASSRPQGFGELFF. DNA of the CDR3: TGTGCCAGTAGCCGACCACAGGGTTTTGGGGAGCTGTTTTTT.

V is TRBV6-1 and J is TRBJ2-5; weak D call: TRBD1 (5 bases). CDR1 is MNHNS and CDR2 is SASEGT in the germline V gene. The CDR3 runs 13 residues. Trimming left V 3 bases short and J 3 bases short, with 8 bases between. The CDR3 region is CASSDQGEETQYF. The DNA for the CDR3 is TGTGCCAGCAGTGATCAAGGGGAAGAGACCCAGTACTTC.

The rearrangement links TRBV14 to TRBJ2-1; the match to TRBD1 covers 7 bases. The V segment lost 1 base and the J segment 10 bases; nucleotides outside the gene matches: 22. The CDR3 runs 19 residues. CDR1 SGHDN and CDR2 FVKESK come from the germline V gene. The CDR3 DNA sequence: TGTGCCAGCAGCCAAGGAAGGGCGCTAGGGAGCAGGGGGATTGGCGAGCAGTTCTTC. Its protein is CASSQGRALGSRGIGEQFF.

The chain combines TRBV3-1 (or the pseudogene TRBV3-2) with TRBJ2-2; TRBD2 agrees at 7 bases. CDR1 and CDR2 (germline): LGHDT, YNNKEL (reference sequence). The CDR3 extends over 15 amino acids. The V segment lost 8 bases and the J segment 6 bases; nucleotides outside the gene matches: 12. The CDR3 here is CASLKGGSSAGELFF. CDR3 coding DNA: TGTGCCAGCCTGAAGGGAGGGTCCTCCGCCGGGGAGCTGTTTTTT.

The chain employs TRBV7-3 and TRBJ2-2; 13 nucleotides line up with TRBD2. Germline CDR1 is SGHTA and CDR2 is FQGTGA. The CDR3 is 17 amino acids. V was pared by 5 bases and J by 4 bases, with 7 bases of the junction left unmatched. The CDR3 sequence is CASSLGGTSGITGELFF. The CDR3 DNA follows: TGTGCCAGCAGCCTCGGGGGGACTAGCGGGATCACCGGGGAGCTGTTTTTT.

The chain combines TRBV23-1 with TRBJ2-1, with 14 bases aligning to TRBD2. TRBV23-1 is annotated as an ORF whose role is uncertain. The junction had 12 bases not matched to a gene; V was cut back by 9 bases and J by 8 bases. The CDR3 totals 16 residues. As DNA, the CDR3 is TGCGCCAGTCGGGCCGGGACTAGCGGGAGTTTTGATGAGCAGTTCTTC. It encodes CASRAGTSGSFDEQFF.

The chain employs TRBV30 and TRBJ1-5; D is unclear. The CDR3 contains 13 residues. CDR1 and CDR2 from the germline V gene are GTSNPN and SVGIG (reference sequence). The germline V and J ends were trimmed by 0 bases and 1 base, with 4 bases remaining between them. CDR3 residues: CAWSVLSNQPQHF. The CDR3 coding sequence is TGTGCCTGGAGTGTCCTAAGCAATCAGCCCCAGCATTTT.

The chain is built from TRBV30 and TRBJ1-1; D may be TRBD1 (5 bases). Germline assignment: CDR1 GTSNPN and CDR2 SVGIG (reference sequence). The V end lost 0 bases, the J end lost 1 base, and 12 bases lay between the germline ends. The CDR3 is 15 residues long. The CDR3 DNA sequence: TGTGCCTGGAGTGTTTTCCGGACAAAGAACACTGAAGCTTTCTTT. Translating it yields CAWSVFRTKNTEAFF.

The chain couples TRBV7-8 to TRBJ2-7; TRBD1 is a possible D gene (6 bases). V dropped 1 base and J dropped 7 bases, with 8 bases sitting between them. There are 12 residues in the CDR3. The V gene's germline CDR1 is SGHVS and CDR2 FQNEAQ. The DNA of the CDR3 is TGTGCCAGCAGCTTAGTCCAGGGGGAGCAGTACTTC. Residues: CASSLVQGEQYF. The entire variable domain, with the rest obtained from reference TRBV7-8 and TRBJ2-7, is as follows: GAGVSQSPRYKVAKRGQDVALRCDPISGHVSLFWYQQALGQGPEFLTYFQNEAQLDKSGLPSDRFFAERPEGSVSTLKIQRTQQEDSAVYLCASSLVQGEQYFGPGTRLTVT.

The genes are TRBV9 and TRBJ2-7; 9 positions agree with TRBD1. CDR1 and CDR2 from the germline V gene are SGDLS and YYNGEE. The trim removed 0 bases at V and 3 bases at J, leaving 10 bases unmatched. The CDR3 covers 17 residues. The CDR3 nucleotides are TGTGCCAGCAGCGTAGAAAATACCGGGACAGGGTGCTACGAGCAGTACTTC. Residues: CASSVENTGTGCYEQYF.

This chain joins TRBV7-9 and TRBJ2-1, with D maybe TRBD2 (6 bases). This CDR3 comprises 14 residues. Trimming shortened V by 4 bases and J by 4 bases, and 11 bases separated the two germline ends. Germline V lookup: CDR1 SEHNR, CDR2 FQNEAQ (reference sequence). The CDR3 DNA follows: TGTGCCAGCAGCTGGGACTTGTCTTACAATGAGCAGTTCTTC. Translation gives CASSWDLSYNEQFF.

The CDR3 reads CASNRGDNQPQHF. The DNA of the CDR3 is TGTGCCAGTAACCGGGGGGACAATCAGCCCCAGCATTTT. This chain uses TRBV5-8 with TRBJ1-5; tentative D call: TRBD1 (5 bases). V lost 8 bases to trimming and J lost 3 bases, with 12 bases between them. The CDR3 has 13 residues. Germline CDR1 is SGHTS and CDR2 is YDEGEE.

The chain employs TRBV5-1 and TRBJ2-1; a weak D match, TRBD1 (7 bases). Germline V gives CDR1 SGHRS, CDR2 YFSETQ. The V and J ends lost 2 bases and 4 bases respectively, with 10 bases between them. The CDR3 has 14 residues. This CDR3 is CASSFQGGYNEQFF. The CDR3 coding sequence is TGCGCCAGCAGCTTTCAGGGGGGTTACAATGAGCAGTTCTTC.

This sequence joins TRBV5-5 and TRBJ2-3, with D maybe TRBD1 (6 bases). The CDR3 consists of 15 residues. V gave up 1 base and J gave up 0 bases, with 9 bases separating them. Germline V gene lookup returns CDR1 SGHKS and CDR2 YYEKEE (reference sequence). As DNA, the CDR3 is TGTGCCAGCAGCTTGCGACAGGTTAGCACAGATACGCAGTATTTT. This codes for CASSLRQVSTDTQYF.